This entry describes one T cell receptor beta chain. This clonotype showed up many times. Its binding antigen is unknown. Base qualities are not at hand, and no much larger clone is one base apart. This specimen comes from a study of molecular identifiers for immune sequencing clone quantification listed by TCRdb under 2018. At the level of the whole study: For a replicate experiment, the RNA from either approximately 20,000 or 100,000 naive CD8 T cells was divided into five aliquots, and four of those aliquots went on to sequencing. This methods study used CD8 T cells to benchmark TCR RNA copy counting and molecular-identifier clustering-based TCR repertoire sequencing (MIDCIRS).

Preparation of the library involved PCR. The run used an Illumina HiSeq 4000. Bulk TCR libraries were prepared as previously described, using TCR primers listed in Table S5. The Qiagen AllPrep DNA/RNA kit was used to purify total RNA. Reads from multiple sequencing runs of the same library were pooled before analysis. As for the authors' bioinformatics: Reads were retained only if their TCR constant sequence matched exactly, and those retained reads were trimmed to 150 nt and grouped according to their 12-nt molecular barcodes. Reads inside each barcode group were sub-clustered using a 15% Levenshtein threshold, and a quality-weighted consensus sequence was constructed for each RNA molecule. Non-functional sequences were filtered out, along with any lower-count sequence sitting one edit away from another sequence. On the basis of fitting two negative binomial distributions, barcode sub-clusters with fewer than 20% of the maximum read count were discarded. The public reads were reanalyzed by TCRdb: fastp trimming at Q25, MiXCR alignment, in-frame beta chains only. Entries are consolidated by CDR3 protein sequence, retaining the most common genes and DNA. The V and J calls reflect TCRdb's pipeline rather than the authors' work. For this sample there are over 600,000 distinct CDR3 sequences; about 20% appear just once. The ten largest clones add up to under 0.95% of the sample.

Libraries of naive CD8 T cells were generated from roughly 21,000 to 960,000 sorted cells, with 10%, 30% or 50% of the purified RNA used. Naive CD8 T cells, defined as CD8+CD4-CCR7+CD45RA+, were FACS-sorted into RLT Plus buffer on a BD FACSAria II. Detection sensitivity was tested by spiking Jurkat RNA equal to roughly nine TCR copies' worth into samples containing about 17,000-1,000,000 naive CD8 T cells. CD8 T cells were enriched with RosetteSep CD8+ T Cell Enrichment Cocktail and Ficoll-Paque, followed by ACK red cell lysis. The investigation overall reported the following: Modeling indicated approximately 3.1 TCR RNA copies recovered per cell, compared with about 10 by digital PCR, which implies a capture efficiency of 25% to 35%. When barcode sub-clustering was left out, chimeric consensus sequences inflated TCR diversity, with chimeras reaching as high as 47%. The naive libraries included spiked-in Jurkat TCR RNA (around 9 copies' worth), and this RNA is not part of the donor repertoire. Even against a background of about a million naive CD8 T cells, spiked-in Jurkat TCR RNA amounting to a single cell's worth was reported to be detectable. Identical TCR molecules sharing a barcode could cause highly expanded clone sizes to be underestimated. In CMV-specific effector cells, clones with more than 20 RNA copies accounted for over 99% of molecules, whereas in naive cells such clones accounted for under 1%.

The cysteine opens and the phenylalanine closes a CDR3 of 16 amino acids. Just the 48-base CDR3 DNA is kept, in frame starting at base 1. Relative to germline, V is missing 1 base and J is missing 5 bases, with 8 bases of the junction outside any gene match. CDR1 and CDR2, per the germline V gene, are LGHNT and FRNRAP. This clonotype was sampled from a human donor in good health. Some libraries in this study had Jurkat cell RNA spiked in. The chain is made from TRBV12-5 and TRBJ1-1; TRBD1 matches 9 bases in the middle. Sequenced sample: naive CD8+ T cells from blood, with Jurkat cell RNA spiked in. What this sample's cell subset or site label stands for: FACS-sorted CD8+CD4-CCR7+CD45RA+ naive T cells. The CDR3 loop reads CASGLGATGGYTEAFF. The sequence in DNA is TGTGCTAGTGGTTTGGGAGCGACAGGGGGTTATACTGAAGCTTTCTTT.